This T cell receptor (beta chain) came from a study of brain metastases from non-small cell lung cancer. Germline values: CDR1 SNHLY, CDR2 FYNNEI. The CDR3 consists of 13 residues. The V gene lost 4 bases and the J gene lost 3 bases, with 10 bases spanning the gap. The assay was immunoSEQ multiplex PCR, and TCRdb's table has in-frame clones only and misses some. The data hold under 3,500 clones, with 85% to 90% observed a single time. In the case of this clone: Its target is unknown.

Study-wide results and caveats: Paired brain metastases and primary tumors largely shared TCR repertoires.

The specimen was primary lung tumor tissue. This clonotype originated in a donor at least 40 years old with non-small cell lung cancer. V and J are TRBV2 and TRBJ2-7; D is possibly TRBD2 (6 bases). CDR3 sequence reads: CASSGGLDYEQYF. In nucleotides, the CDR3 is TGTGCCAGCAGTGGGGGACTGGACTACGAGCAGTACTTC.